A single TCR beta chain is shown here with its context. Its antigen is undetermined. Single viable CD3+CD4+CD8-CD45RO+ cells were sorted as the memory CD4+ T cells. This record belongs to a study of memory CD4+ T cells and cytomegalovirus serostatus. Study conclusions and caveats: About 40% of the 164 known CMV-associated TCRbeta sequences appeared in CD4+ memory.

In germline, CDR1 is SGHRS, CDR2 YFSETQ. Trimming removed 5 bases at V and 9 bases at J, with 15 bases between. CDR3 size: 14 residues. This table comes from immunoSEQ multiplex PCR, and its TCRdb copy is limited to in-frame clones, with some not included. Among some 58,000 clones, roughly four fifths were seen once, and the ten largest hold roughly 1%. The origin of this receptor is an adult in good health and CMV-seronegative. Specimen: memory CD4+ T cells from blood. The chain is built from TRBV5-1 and TRBJ1-6; TRBD1 is a possible D gene (6 bases). As DNA, the CDR3 is TGCGCCAGCAGAATGGAAGGGGGTGGTTCACCCCTCCACTTT. Translation: CASRMEGGGSPLHF.